A selection of T cell receptor beta chains follows, all from one sample in a study of identical twins. TCRdb re-called the 5' RACE reads with MiXCR, one entry per CDR3 protein. This table holds approximately 500,000 distinct CDR3 sequences, approximately 25% found once. Separately, the same data were catalogued under a study of T cells expressing NK-cell markers.

The sequencing sample was made of CD4+ T cells sorted from blood. These receptors were taken from a woman between 18 and 29 years old in good health. Both conserved end residues are part of each CDR3. Fields, in order: D gene, clone size, CDR3 length, V gene, J gene, CDR3 protein, CDR3 DNA. A D gene is named only where the DNA matches it firmly. Where a row states a size, it is once, few, many or the class of an expanded clone; other rows omit it.

D gene: .; clone size: few; CDR3 length: 13; V gene: TRBV6-5; J gene: TRBJ2-3; CDR3 protein: CASSYDGTDTQYF; CDR3 DNA: TGTGCCAGCAGTTACGACGGAACAGATACGCAGTATTTT
D gene: TRBD2; clone size: few; CDR3 length: 16; V gene: TRBV7-2; J gene: TRBJ2-1; CDR3 protein: CASSRGLAASYNEQFF; CDR3 DNA: TGTGCCAGCAGCCGGGGACTAGCGGCCTCCTACAATGAGCAGTTCTTC
D gene: .; clone size: .; CDR3 length: 15; V gene: TRBV11-2; J gene: TRBJ2-7; CDR3 protein: CASSFVAGRSYEQYF; CDR3 DNA: TGTGCCAGCAGCTTTGTGGCGGGTCGCTCCTACGAGCAGTACTTC
D gene: .; clone size: few; CDR3 length: 15; V gene: TRBV24-1; J gene: TRBJ2-5; CDR3 protein: CATSDIAAGQETQYF; CDR3 DNA: TGTGCCACCAGTGATATTGCCGCGGGGCAAGAGACCCAGTACTTC
D gene: .; clone size: .; CDR3 length: 14; V gene: TRBV5-6; J gene: TRBJ2-3; CDR3 protein: CASSWISNTDTQYF; CDR3 DNA: TGTGCCAGCAGCTGGATTTCCAACACAGATACGCAGTATTTT
D gene: .; clone size: few; CDR3 length: 13; V gene: TRBV11-2; J gene: TRBJ1-1; CDR3 protein: CATQGRTNTEAFF; CDR3 DNA: TGTGCCACCCAGGGGCGGACGAACACTGAAGCTTTCTTT
D gene: .; clone size: .; CDR3 length: 14; V gene: TRBV12-3/TRBV12-4; J gene: TRBJ1-1; CDR3 protein: CASSSITRGPEAFF; CDR3 DNA: TGTGCCAGCAGTTCCATAACCAGGGGCCCTGAAGCTTTCTTT
D gene: TRBD2; clone size: .; CDR3 length: 16; V gene: TRBV12-3/TRBV12-4; J gene: TRBJ2-7; CDR3 protein: CASSLDSGTSSNEQYF; CDR3 DNA: TGTGCCAGCAGTTTAGATTCCGGGACTAGTTCCAACGAGCAGTACTTC
D gene: TRBD2; clone size: few; CDR3 length: 14; V gene: TRBV25-1; J gene: TRBJ2-5; CDR3 protein: CASGLAGAAETQYF; CDR3 DNA: TGTGCCAGCGGACTAGCGGGAGCGGCGGAGACCCAGTACTTC
D gene: .; clone size: .; CDR3 length: 8; V gene: TRBV29-1; J gene: TRBJ1-1; CDR3 protein: CSADEAFF; CDR3 DNA: TGCAGTGCAGATGAAGCTTTCTTT
D gene: .; clone size: .; CDR3 length: 15; V gene: TRBV2; J gene: TRBJ1-1; CDR3 protein: CASRAEPRFGTEAFF; CDR3 DNA: TGTGCCAGCAGAGCTGAACCCCGGTTTGGCACTGAAGCGTTCTTT
D gene: TRBD1; clone size: .; CDR3 length: 14; V gene: TRBV9; J gene: TRBJ2-7; CDR3 protein: CASSPGDRYYEQYF; CDR3 DNA: TGTGCCAGCAGCCCGGGGGACAGGTATTACGAGCAGTACTTC
D gene: .; clone size: many; CDR3 length: 10; V gene: TRBV29-1; J gene: TRBJ2-1; CDR3 protein: CSVGLHPQFF; CDR3 DNA: TGCAGCGTTGGTTTACATCCGCAGTTCTTC
D gene: TRBD1; clone size: .; CDR3 length: 15; V gene: TRBV9; J gene: TRBJ2-7; CDR3 protein: CASSVAPGQGHEQYF; CDR3 DNA: TGTGCCAGCAGCGTAGCCCCGGGACAGGGTCACGAGCAGTACTTC
D gene: .; clone size: few; CDR3 length: 15; V gene: TRBV5-1; J gene: TRBJ1-1; CDR3 protein: CASSLVRAMNTEAFF; CDR3 DNA: TGCGCCAGCAGCTTGGTGAGGGCCATGAACACTGAAGCTTTCTTT
D gene: .; clone size: few; CDR3 length: 12; V gene: TRBV5-1; J gene: TRBJ2-2; CDR3 protein: CASSWGPGELFF; CDR3 DNA: TGCGCCAGCAGCTGGGGCCCCGGGGAGCTGTTTTTT
D gene: .; clone size: .; CDR3 length: 17; V gene: TRBV5-1; J gene: TRBJ1-6; CDR3 protein: CASSWGTESSYNSPLHF; CDR3 DNA: TGCGCCAGCAGCTGGGGGACGGAAAGCTCCTATAATTCACCCCTCCACTTT
D gene: .; clone size: .; CDR3 length: 15; V gene: TRBV4-3; J gene: TRBJ2-1; CDR3 protein: CASSQKVIGRYEQFF; CDR3 DNA: TGCGCCAGCAGTCAGAAAGTAATAGGGAGATATGAGCAGTTCTTC
D gene: .; clone size: few; CDR3 length: 13; V gene: TRBV5-6; J gene: TRBJ1-2; CDR3 protein: CASSLFVGVGYTF; CDR3 DNA: TGTGCCAGCAGCTTGTTCGTCGGGGTCGGCTACACCTTC
D gene: .; clone size: .; CDR3 length: 13; V gene: TRBV20-1; J gene: TRBJ1-1; CDR3 protein: CSARDSWNTEAFF; CDR3 DNA: TGCAGTGCTAGAGATTCTTGGAACACTGAAGCTTTCTTT
D gene: .; clone size: few; CDR3 length: 17; V gene: TRBV11-3; J gene: TRBJ2-1; CDR3 protein: CASSSEGRFLNYNEQFF; CDR3 DNA: TGTGCCAGCAGCTCCGAAGGGCGTTTCCTCAACTACAATGAGCAGTTCTTC
D gene: .; clone size: .; CDR3 length: 14; V gene: TRBV5-1; J gene: TRBJ2-3; CDR3 protein: CASSLISGRDTQYF; CDR3 DNA: TGCGCCAGCAGCTTGATATCGGGGAGAGATACGCAGTATTTT
D gene: .; clone size: many; CDR3 length: 14; V gene: TRBV9; J gene: TRBJ2-1; CDR3 protein: CASSDLSSGAEQFF; CDR3 DNA: TGTGCCAGCAGCGATCTATCTTCGGGGGCAGAGCAGTTCTTC
D gene: .; clone size: .; CDR3 length: 12; V gene: TRBV20-1; J gene: TRBJ1-2; CDR3 protein: CSASQGVQGYTF; CDR3 DNA: TGCAGTGCTAGTCAGGGCGTGCAGGGCTACACCTTC
D gene: TRBD1; clone size: .; CDR3 length: 14; V gene: TRBV30; J gene: TRBJ1-4; CDR3 protein: CAWSFGTGAEKLFF; CDR3 DNA: TGTGCCTGGAGTTTTGGAACAGGGGCTGAAAAACTGTTTTTT
D gene: .; clone size: .; CDR3 length: 14; V gene: TRBV4-3; J gene: TRBJ1-1; CDR3 protein: CASSQKVWAVEAFF; CDR3 DNA: TGCGCCAGCAGCCAAAAGGTGTGGGCCGTTGAAGCTTTCTTT
D gene: TRBD1; clone size: .; CDR3 length: 14; V gene: TRBV20-1; J gene: TRBJ2-7; CDR3 protein: CSADTGANSYEQYF; CDR3 DNA: TGCAGTGCTGACACAGGGGCGAACTCCTACGAGCAGTACTTC
D gene: .; clone size: .; CDR3 length: 15; V gene: TRBV7-8; J gene: TRBJ2-7; CDR3 protein: CASSLSPGIGYEQYF; CDR3 DNA: TGTGCCAGCAGCTTATCCCCGGGAATCGGGTACGAGCAGTACTTC
D gene: TRBD1; clone size: .; CDR3 length: 15; V gene: TRBV5-1; J gene: TRBJ2-7; CDR3 protein: CATSDPGTGGYEQYF; CDR3 DNA: TGCGCCACCTCAGACCCCGGGACAGGGGGCTACGAGCAGTACTTC
D gene: .; clone size: .; CDR3 length: 11; V gene: TRBV28; J gene: TRBJ1-1; CDR3 protein: CASTGLTEAFF; CDR3 DNA: TGTGCCAGTACAGGGCTCACTGAAGCTTTCTTT
D gene: .; clone size: .; CDR3 length: 15; V gene: TRBV20-1; J gene: TRBJ2-2; CDR3 protein: CSARDSGLYTGELFF; CDR3 DNA: TGCAGTGCTAGAGACTCGGGCTTATACACCGGGGAGCTGTTTTTT
D gene: .; clone size: few; CDR3 length: 16; V gene: TRBV12-3/TRBV12-4; J gene: TRBJ1-5; CDR3 protein: CASSWGRGRVGQPQHF; CDR3 DNA: TGTGCCAGCAGTTGGGGACGGGGCAGGGTGGGTCAGCCCCAGCATTTT
D gene: .; clone size: .; CDR3 length: 14; V gene: TRBV3-1; J gene: TRBJ2-1; CDR3 protein: CASSQVISKLEQFF; CDR3 DNA: TGTGCCAGCAGCCAAGTAATCTCCAAACTGGAGCAGTTCTTC
D gene: TRBD1; clone size: .; CDR3 length: 12; V gene: TRBV10-3; J gene: TRBJ2-5; CDR3 protein: CASSRGQETQYF; CDR3 DNA: TGTGCCTCTTCCAGGGGGCAGGAGACCCAGTACTTC
D gene: TRBD2; clone size: many; CDR3 length: 14; V gene: TRBV20-1; J gene: TRBJ2-7; CDR3 protein: CSAVGTSGHYEQYF; CDR3 DNA: TGCAGTGCTGTAGGGACTAGCGGACACTACGAGCAGTACTTC
D gene: TRBD2; clone size: .; CDR3 length: 12; V gene: TRBV5-1; J gene: TRBJ2-7; CDR3 protein: CASSEPGGEQYF; CDR3 DNA: TGCGCCAGCAGCGAGCCGGGAGGCGAGCAGTACTTC
D gene: .; clone size: few; CDR3 length: 15; V gene: TRBV27; J gene: TRBJ2-7; CDR3 protein: CASRSPGTGTYEQYF; CDR3 DNA: TGTGCCAGCAGGTCCCCCGGGACGGGAACCTACGAGCAGTACTTC